The T cell receptor beta chain under discussion was sequenced for a study of regulatory dendritic cells for organ transplantation. Findings and limits, study-wide: Mature dendritic cells appeared to drive more memory CD8+ clonal expansion than regulatory ones.

Germline V lookup: CDR1 MGHDK, CDR2 SYGVNS. Trimming at V came to 3 bases and at J to 16 bases, leaving 16 bases not matched to a gene. The CDR3 runs 15 residues. Method: immunoSEQ multiplex PCR; TCRdb's copy keeps in-frame clones and lacks some. Among over 8,500 clones listed, 65% to 85% were seen once. On this clone: Its antigen is currently unknown.

Allogeneic regulatory or mature dendritic cells were co-cultured for 4 to 6 days with CFSE-labeled sorted T cells at 1:10. Sequenced sample: memory CD4+ T cells from blood cultured with regulatory dendritic cells. The subset: CD45RO+ memory T cells. This receptor was obtained from a human donor in good health. V usage is TRBV25-1 and J usage is TRBJ2-4; 9 bases are shared with TRBD1. CDR3 residues: CASSDWGQGHGGVYF. The CDR3 DNA reads TGTGCCAGCAGTGATTGGGGACAGGGCCATGGCGGGGTATACTTC.